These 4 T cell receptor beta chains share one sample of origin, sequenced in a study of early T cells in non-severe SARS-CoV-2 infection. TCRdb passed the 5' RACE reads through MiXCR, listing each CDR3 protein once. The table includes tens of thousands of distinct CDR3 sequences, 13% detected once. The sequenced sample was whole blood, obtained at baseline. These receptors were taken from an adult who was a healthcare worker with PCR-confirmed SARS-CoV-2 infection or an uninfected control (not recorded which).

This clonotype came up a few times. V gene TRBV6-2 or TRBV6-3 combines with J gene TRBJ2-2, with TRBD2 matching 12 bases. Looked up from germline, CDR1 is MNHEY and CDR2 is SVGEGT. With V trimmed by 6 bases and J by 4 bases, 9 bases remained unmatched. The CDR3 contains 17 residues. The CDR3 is CASSRTSGKTVTGELFF. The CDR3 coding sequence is TGTGCCAGCAGCCGGACTAGCGGGAAGACGGTCACCGGGGAGCTGTTTTTT.

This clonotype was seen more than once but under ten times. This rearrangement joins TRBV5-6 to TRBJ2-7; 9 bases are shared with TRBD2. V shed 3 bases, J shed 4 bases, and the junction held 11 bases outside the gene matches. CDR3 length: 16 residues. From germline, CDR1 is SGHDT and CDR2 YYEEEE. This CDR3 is CASSSMTSGPRYEQYF. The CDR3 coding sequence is TGTGCCAGCAGCTCGATGACTAGCGGCCCTAGGTACGAGCAGTACTTC.

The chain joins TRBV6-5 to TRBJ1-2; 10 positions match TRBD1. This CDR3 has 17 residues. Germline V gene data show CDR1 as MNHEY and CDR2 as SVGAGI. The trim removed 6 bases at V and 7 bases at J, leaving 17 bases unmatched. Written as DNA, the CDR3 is TGTGCCAGCAGGGTTCTCGGCCCCGGGACAGGGGAGGCTGGCTACACCTTC. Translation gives CASRVLGPGTGEAGYTF.

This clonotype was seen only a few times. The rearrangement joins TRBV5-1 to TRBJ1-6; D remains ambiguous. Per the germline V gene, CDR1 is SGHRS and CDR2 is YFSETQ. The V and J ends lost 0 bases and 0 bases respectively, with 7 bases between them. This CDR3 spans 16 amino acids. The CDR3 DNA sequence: TGCGCCAGCAGCTTGGACCCGAGCTCCTATAATTCACCCCTCCACTTT. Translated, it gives CASSLDPSSYNSPLHF.